The 14 T cell receptor beta chains below were found in one sample sequenced in a study of OX40 agonist ivuxolimab in advanced cancers. The repertoire was sequenced with immunoSEQ multiplex PCR; TCRdb's copy has only in-frame clones and lacks some. The sample yields roughly 71,000 clones, about 91% seen once. This sample comprised CD4+ or CD8+ T cells sorted from blood, obtained in a trial of the OX40 agonist ivuxolimab. The source is an adult with an advanced solid tumor such as melanoma, head and neck, liver or kidney cancer.

V is TRBV5-5 and J is TRBJ1-1, with 8 bases aligning to TRBD1. J lost 4 bases, V lost 3 bases, and 2 bases had no gene match. The germline gives CDR1 SGHKS, CDR2 YYEKEE (reference sequence). The CDR3 has 13 residues. CDR3 sequence: CASSYGQGTEAFF. Written as DNA, the CDR3 is TGTGCCAGCAGCTATGGACAGGGCACTGAAGCTTTCTTT.

The rearrangement links TRBV5-1 to TRBJ2-1; D remains ambiguous. This CDR3 comprises 16 residues. Deletions cut 0 bases from V and 0 bases from J, with 10 bases between. Germline CDR1 and CDR2: SGHRS and YFSETQ. The CDR3 region has the DNA TGCGCCAGCAGCTTGGGTGTATTAAGCTCCTACAATGAGCAGTTCTTC. Encoded protein: CASSLGVLSSYNEQFF.

The chain employs TRBV19 and TRBJ2-1, with D tentatively TRBD1 or TRBD2 (5 bases each). V shed 8 bases and J shed 3 bases, with 14 bases lying between them. CDR3 size: 14 residues. Germline CDR1 reads LNHDA; CDR2 reads SQIVND (reference sequence). CDR3 nucleotides: TGTGCCAGTTTAGGGACCGAACTCTACAATGAGCAGTTCTTC. This gives the protein CASLGTELYNEQFF.

The chain uses TRBV5-6 and TRBJ2-7; unclear D gene. The CDR3 has 14 amino acids. Per the germline V gene, CDR1 is SGHDT and CDR2 is YYEEEE. V lost 2 bases and J 2 bases, leaving 11 bases between the germline ends. The CDR3 here is CASSFEVSTYEQYF. CDR3 in DNA: TGTGCCAGCAGCTTTGAGGTCAGCACCTACGAGCAGTACTTC.

The rearrangement joins TRBV7-9 to TRBJ1-5, with TRBD1 matching over 7 bases. From germline, CDR1 is SEHNR and CDR2 FQNEAQ (reference sequence). The CDR3 contains 15 residues. V shed 0 bases and J 4 bases; nucleotides not matched to a gene: 3. CDR3 loop: CASSLAGTDNQPQHF. The CDR3 DNA is TGTGCCAGCAGCTTAGCCGGGACAGATAATCAGCCCCAGCATTTT.

The gene calls are TRBV19 and TRBJ1-2; D might be TRBD1 (5 bases). V was trimmed by 9 bases and J by 4 bases, leaving 24 bases between them. Looked up from germline, CDR1 is LNHDA and CDR2 is SQIVND (reference sequence). The CDR3 sequence is 16 residues long. CDR3 in DNA: TGTGCCAGCGCGTACAGGACCGAGGGGATTCTCTATGGCTACACCTTC. Residues: CASAYRTEGILYGYTF. The full variable domain, its missing parts supplied by reference TRBV19 and TRBJ1-2, is DGGITQSPKYLFRKEGQNVTLSCEQNLNHDAMYWYRQDPGQGLRLIYYSQIVNDFQKGDIAEGYSVSREKKESFPLTVTSAQKNPTAFYLCASAYRTEGILYGYTFGSGTRLTVV.

The rearrangement links TRBV14 to TRBJ1-2; tentative D call: TRBD1 (5 bases). The V and J ends lost 6 bases and 1 base respectively, with 9 bases between them. Germline V gives CDR1 SGHDN, CDR2 FVKESK. The CDR3 is 13 amino acids. The CDR3 reads CASSETVNYGYTF. Written as DNA, the CDR3 is TGTGCCAGCAGTGAGACAGTTAACTATGGCTACACCTTC.

The chain couples TRBV7-3 to TRBJ2-1; possible D gene TRBD2, 5 bases. The germline V gene encodes CDR1 SGHTA and CDR2 FQGTGA. Trimming took off 2 bases at V and 3 bases at J, with 11 bases between the two ends. There are 15 residues in the CDR3. The CDR3 is CASSLWLGDYNEQFF. The CDR3 DNA reads TGTGCCAGCAGCTTATGGCTCGGGGACTACAATGAGCAGTTCTTC.

V and J are TRBV15 and TRBJ2-7; tentatively, D is TRBD1 or TRBD2 (5 bases each). The germline gives CDR1 LNHNV, CDR2 YYDKDF (reference sequence). The CDR3 has 15 residues. V was clipped by 0 bases and J by 7 bases, with 16 bases between them. The CDR3 region is CATSRDGDGLLEQYF. CDR3 bases: TGTGCCACCAGCAGAGATGGGGACGGACTCCTTGAGCAGTACTTC.

This CDR3 is CASGLEGAGTGELFF. As DNA, the CDR3 is TGTGCTAGTGGTTTGGAGGGAGCGGGCACCGGGGAGCTGTTTTTT. V gene TRBV12-5 combines with J gene TRBJ2-2; tentative D call: TRBD2 (6 bases). Looked up from germline, CDR1 is LGHNT and CDR2 is FRNRAP. The CDR3 spans 15 residues. Trimming took 1 base from V and 4 from J, leaving 10 bases between them. The full variable domain, in which reference TRBV12-5 and TRBJ2-2 provide the parts outside the CDR3, is DARVTQTPRHKVTEMGQEVTMRCQPILGHNTVFWYRQTMMQGLELLAYFRNRAPLDDSGMPKDRFSAEMPDATLATLKIQPSEPRDSAVYFCASGLEGAGTGELFFGEGSRLTVL.

This clone is a singleton in its sample. The chain uses TRBV29-1 and TRBJ2-1; D remains ambiguous. V was trimmed by 4 bases and J by 5 bases, leaving 3 bases between them. Germline lookup yields CDR1 SQVTM and CDR2 ANQGSEA. This CDR3 spans 10 amino acids. CDR3 sequence reads: CSVVHNEQFF. The CDR3 coding sequence is TGCAGCGTTGTACACAATGAGCAGTTCTTC.

This clone was counted between two and nine times. CDR3 loop: CASSSFGTQETQYF. CDR3 in DNA: TGTGCCAGCAGCTCTTTCGGGACGCAAGAGACCCAGTACTTC. The rearrangement joins TRBV11-2 to TRBJ2-5; the D gene could be TRBD1 or TRBD2 (5 bases each). This CDR3 spans 14 amino acids. Trimming left V 4 bases short and J 2 bases short, with 11 bases between. Germline CDR1 is SGHAT and CDR2 is FQNNGV.

The gene calls are TRBV4-3 and TRBJ1-4, with 9 bases identical to TRBD1. This CDR3 has 18 amino acids. Unmatched junction bases numbered 8, after V lost 0 bases and J lost 3 bases. CDR1 and CDR2 from the germline V gene are LGHNA and YSLEER. As DNA, the CDR3 is TGCGCCAGCAGCCAAGATCAACTTGACAGGGGGGCTAATGAAAAACTGTTTTTT. It encodes CASSQDQLDRGANEKLFF.

J is TRBJ2-5 and V is TRBV5-8; D might be TRBD2 (6 bases). Germline V gene sequence: CDR1 SGHTS, CDR2 YDEGEE. V shed 5 bases and J shed 1 base, with 9 bases lying between them. CDR3 size: 13 residues. The CDR3 is CASRGEVQETQYF. The CDR3 coding sequence is TGTGCCAGCAGGGGGGAGGTCCAAGAGACCCAGTACTTC.